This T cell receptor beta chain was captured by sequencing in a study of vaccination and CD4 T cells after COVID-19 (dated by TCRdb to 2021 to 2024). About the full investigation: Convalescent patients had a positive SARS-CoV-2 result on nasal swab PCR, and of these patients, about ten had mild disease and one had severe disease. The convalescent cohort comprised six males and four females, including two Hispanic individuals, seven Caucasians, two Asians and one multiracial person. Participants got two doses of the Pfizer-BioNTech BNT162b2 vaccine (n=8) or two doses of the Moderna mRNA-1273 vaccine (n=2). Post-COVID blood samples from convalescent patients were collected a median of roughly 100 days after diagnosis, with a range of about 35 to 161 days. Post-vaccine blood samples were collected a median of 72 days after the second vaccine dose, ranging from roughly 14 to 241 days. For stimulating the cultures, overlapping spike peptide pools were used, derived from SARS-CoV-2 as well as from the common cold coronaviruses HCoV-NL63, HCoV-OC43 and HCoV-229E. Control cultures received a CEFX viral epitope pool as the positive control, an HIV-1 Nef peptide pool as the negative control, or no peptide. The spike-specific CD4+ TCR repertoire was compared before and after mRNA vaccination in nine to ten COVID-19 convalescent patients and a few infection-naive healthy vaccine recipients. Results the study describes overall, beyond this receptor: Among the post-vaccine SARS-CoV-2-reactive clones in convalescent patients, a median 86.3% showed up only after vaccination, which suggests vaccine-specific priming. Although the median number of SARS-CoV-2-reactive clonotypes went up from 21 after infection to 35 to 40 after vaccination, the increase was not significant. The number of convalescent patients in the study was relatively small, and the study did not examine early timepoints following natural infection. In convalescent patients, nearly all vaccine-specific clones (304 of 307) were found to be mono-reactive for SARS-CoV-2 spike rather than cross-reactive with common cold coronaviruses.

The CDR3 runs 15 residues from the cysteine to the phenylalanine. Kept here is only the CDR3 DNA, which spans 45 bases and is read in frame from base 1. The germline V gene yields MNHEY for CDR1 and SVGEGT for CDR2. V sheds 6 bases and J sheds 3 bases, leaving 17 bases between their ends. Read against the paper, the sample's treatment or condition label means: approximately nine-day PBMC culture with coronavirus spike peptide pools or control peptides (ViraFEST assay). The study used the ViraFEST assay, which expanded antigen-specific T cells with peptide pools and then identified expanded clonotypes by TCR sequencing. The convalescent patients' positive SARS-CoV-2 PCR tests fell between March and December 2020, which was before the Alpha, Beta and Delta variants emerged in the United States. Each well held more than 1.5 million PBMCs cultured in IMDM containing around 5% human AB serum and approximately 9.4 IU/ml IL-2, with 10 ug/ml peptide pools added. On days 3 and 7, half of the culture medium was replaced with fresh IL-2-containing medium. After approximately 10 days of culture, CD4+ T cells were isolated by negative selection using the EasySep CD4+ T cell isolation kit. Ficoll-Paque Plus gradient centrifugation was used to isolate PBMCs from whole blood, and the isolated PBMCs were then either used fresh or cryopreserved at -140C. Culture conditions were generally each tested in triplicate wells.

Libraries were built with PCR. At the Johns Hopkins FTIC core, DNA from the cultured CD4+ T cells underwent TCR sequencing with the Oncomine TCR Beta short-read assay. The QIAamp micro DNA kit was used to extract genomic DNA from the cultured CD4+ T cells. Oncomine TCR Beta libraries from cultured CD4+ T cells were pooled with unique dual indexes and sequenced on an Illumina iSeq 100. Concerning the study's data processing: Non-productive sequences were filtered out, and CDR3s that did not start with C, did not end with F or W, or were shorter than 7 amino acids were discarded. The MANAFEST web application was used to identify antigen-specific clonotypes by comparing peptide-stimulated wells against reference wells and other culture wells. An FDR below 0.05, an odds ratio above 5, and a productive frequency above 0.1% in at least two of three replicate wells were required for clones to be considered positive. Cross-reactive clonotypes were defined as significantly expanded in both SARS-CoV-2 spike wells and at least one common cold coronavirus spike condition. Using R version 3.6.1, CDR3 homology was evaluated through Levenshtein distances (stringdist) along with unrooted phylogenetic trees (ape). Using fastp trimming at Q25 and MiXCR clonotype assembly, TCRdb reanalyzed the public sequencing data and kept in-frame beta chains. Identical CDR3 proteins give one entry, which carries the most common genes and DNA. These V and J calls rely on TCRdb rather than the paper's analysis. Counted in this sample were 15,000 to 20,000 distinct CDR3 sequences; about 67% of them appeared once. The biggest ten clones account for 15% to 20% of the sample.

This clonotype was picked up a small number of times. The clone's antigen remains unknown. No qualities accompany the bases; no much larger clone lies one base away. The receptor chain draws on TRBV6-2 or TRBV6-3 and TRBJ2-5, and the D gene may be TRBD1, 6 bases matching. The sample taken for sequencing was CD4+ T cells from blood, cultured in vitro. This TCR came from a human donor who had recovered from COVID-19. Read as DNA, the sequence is TGTGCCAGCAGGAGGATCAGGGGTCCCAAAGAGACCCAGTACTTC. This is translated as CASRRIRGPKETQYF.